The TCR beta chain under discussion was sequenced for a study of blood T cell repertoires in COVID-19. Study as a whole: COVID-19 samples collected from the United States, Italy and Spain covered acute and convalescent phases. Sources were T cells, B-cell-depleted T cells, or PBMCs; the material itself was cDNA or gDNA.

A remark on this clone: Within the sample, other DNA sequences also encode this same CDR3.

Germline loops: CDR1 MNHEY, CDR2 SVGAGI. V was trimmed by 4 bases and J by 4 bases, leaving 7 bases between them. The CDR3 consists of 12 residues. In the source study's methods: Amplified reference gene primers provided the basis for estimating nucleated cell counts. The repertoire was sequenced with immunoSEQ multiplex PCR; TCRdb's copy has only in-frame clones and lacks some. The D gene and trimming were derived from the DNA, and the V and J assignments and clone size from that table. The profile shows under 200,000 clones, approximately 90% of them singletons. The chain combines TRBV6-5 with TRBJ1-2; D gene unclear. Source material: peripheral blood. The clonotype was recovered from a man aged 55 to 70 with active or convalescent COVID-19. CDR3 sequence: CASSSTGYGYTF. The DNA of the CDR3 is TGTGCCAGCAGTTCTACGGGCTATGGCTACACCTTC.